Below, 7 T cell receptor beta chains from the same sample are listed, as sequenced in a study of T cells in Graves' hyperthyroidism and ophthalmopathy (dated by TCRdb to between 2018 and 2020). Library prep was done by multiplex PCR. Sequenced using an Illumina HiSeq 2000. The TCR beta CDR3 regions were amplified from the RNA transcripts. A first-round RT-PCR of the TCR CDR3 used the HTBI primer set with the Qiagen OneStep RT-PCR kit. TCRdb trimmed public reads at Q25 via fastp, called clones via MiXCR and kept in-frame beta chains. For every CDR3 protein sequence, its rows merge into one entry that carries the most common genes and DNA. This sample holds 500,000 to 700,000 distinct CDR3 sequences; about a sixth were observed only once. Around 19% of the sample rests with the top ten. Specimen: blood. Source of these receptors: a woman aged 18-35 years with Graves' hyperthyroidism.

This clonotype was observed many times. This chain uses TRBV20-1 with TRBJ2-1; D may be TRBD2 (7 bases). V was pared by 2 bases and J by 7 bases, with 21 bases between. The germline V gene encodes CDR1 DFQATT and CDR2 SNEGSKA (reference sequence). The CDR3 loop spans 16 amino acids. The DNA of the CDR3 is TGCAGTGCTAGACCCGGAGGGGGGGGCATCTTGAATGAGCAGTTCTTC. Encoded protein: CSARPGGGGILNEQFF.

J is TRBJ2-1 and V is TRBV9; 8 positions match TRBD2. Unmatched junction bases numbered 15, after V lost 3 bases and J lost 7 bases. CDR3 length: 17 residues. Germline CDR1 and CDR2: SGDLS and YYNGEE. The CDR3 is CASSDPLAGGGRNEQFF. In nucleotides, the CDR3 is TGTGCCAGCAGCGACCCTTTGGCGGGGGGAGGGAGGAATGAGCAGTTCTTC.

This clonotype was counted once. A much larger clone sits a single nucleotide away, making a read error possible. The genes are TRBV11-2 and TRBJ2-1; 11 positions agree with TRBD1. The V gene's germline CDR1 is SGHAT and CDR2 FQNNGV. The CDR3 is 16 residues long. CDR3 loop: CASSLLDRGRNNKQFF. In DNA, the CDR3 is TGTGCCAGCAGCTTATTGGACAGGGGGCGAAACAATAAGCAGTTCTTC.

The V and J genes are TRBV29-1 and TRBJ2-2, with 7 bases matching TRBD1. In germline, CDR1 is SQVTM, CDR2 ANQGSEA. The length of the CDR3 is 15 residues. The ends lost 2 bases at V and 5 bases at J; junction bases unmatched: 8. For the CDR3, the DNA is TGCAGCGTTGAATCTGGACAGGAGAGAACCGGGGAGCTGTTTTTT. It codes for CSVESGQERTGELFF.

This clonotype was observed many times. CDR3 residues: CASSLPSGRARETQYF. In DNA, the CDR3 is TGTGCCAGCAGCTTGCCTAGCGGGAGGGCCAGGGAGACCCAGTACTTC. The rearrangement links TRBV7-9 to TRBJ2-5, with TRBD2 matching 12 bases. V gave up 3 bases and J gave up 5 bases; unmatched junction bases: 7. Germline CDR1 is SEHNR and CDR2 is FQNEAQ (reference sequence). The CDR3 loop spans 16 amino acids.

The gene calls are TRBV14 and TRBJ1-1; a possible D gene is TRBD1 (6 bases). Trimming cost V 1 base and J 6 bases, with 15 bases left between them. Germline V gene lookup returns CDR1 SGHDN and CDR2 FVKESK. This CDR3 region has 15 residues. Here the CDR3 DNA reads TGTGCCAGCAGCCAAGCAAGGGGGGATACCGCTGAAGCTTTCTTT. This codes for CASSQARGDTAEAFF.

For the CDR3, the DNA is TGTGCCAGCAGTGACGGGACAGGGATAACCGGGGAGCTGTTTTTT. Amino acid sequence: CASSDGTGITGELFF. The rearrangement uses TRBV25-1 and TRBJ2-2; 9 bases are shared with TRBD1. The germline V gene has CDR1 MGHDK and CDR2 SYGVNS. This CDR3 has 15 amino acids. V gave up 3 bases and J gave up 5 bases; unmatched junction bases: 4.